Listed below are T cell receptor beta chains from one sample, sequenced in a study of response to subunit inactivated influenza vaccine. Each CDR3 protein gets one entry after TCRdb re-called the RT-PCR reads with MiXCR. The sample carries hundreds of thousands of distinct CDR3 sequences, about 11% recorded once. The data were also submitted as part of a second study, on T cells expressing NK-cell markers.

The specimen was PBMCs from blood, collected on the day of vaccination. The receptor set was obtained from a man in his forties or fifties who received an inactivated influenza vaccine. CDR3s include the opening cysteine and the closing phenylalanine or tryptophan. The order of the fields is clone size, CDR3 length, V gene, J gene, D gene, CDR3 DNA, CDR3 protein. A D gene is named only where the DNA matches it firmly. Size is omitted from some rows. Given values are once, few, many or a class for expanded clones.

clone_size: many
cdr3_length: 17
v_call: TRBV5-6
j_call: TRBJ2-7
d_call: TRBD2
cdr3_nt: TGTGCCAGCAGCTTCGGACTAGCGGGAGAGAAGATGGACGAGCAGTACTTC
cdr3_aa: CASSFGLAGEKMDEQYF

clone_size: .
cdr3_length: 13
v_call: TRBV6-1
j_call: TRBJ2-3
d_call: .
cdr3_nt: TGTGCCAGCAGTGTGGACAAACAAGTTACGCAGTATTTT
cdr3_aa: CASSVDKQVTQYF

clone_size: few
cdr3_length: 15
v_call: TRBV12-3/TRBV12-4
j_call: TRBJ2-1
d_call: TRBD2
cdr3_nt: TGTGCCAGCAACAAGGGACTAGCGGGACCCAATGAGCAGTTCTTC
cdr3_aa: CASNKGLAGPNEQFF

clone_size: .
cdr3_length: 15
v_call: TRBV18
j_call: TRBJ2-2
d_call: .
cdr3_nt: TGTGCCAGCTCACCCCCCGGGACTGTTACCGGGGAGCTGTTTTTT
cdr3_aa: CASSPPGTVTGELFF

clone_size: .
cdr3_length: 14
v_call: TRBV10-2
j_call: TRBJ2-7
d_call: .
cdr3_nt: TGCGCCAGCACCTCCGAGGGGTATGTCTACGAGCAGTACTTC
cdr3_aa: CASTSEGYVYEQYF

clone_size: .
cdr3_length: 13
v_call: TRBV5-1
j_call: TRBJ2-3
d_call: .
cdr3_nt: TGCGCCAGCAGCGAATTTAATACAGATACGCAGTATTTT
cdr3_aa: CASSEFNTDTQYF

clone_size: few
cdr3_length: 14
v_call: TRBV5-5
j_call: TRBJ2-5
d_call: .
cdr3_nt: TGTGCCAGCAGCTTGGATCAAGCACAAGAGACCCAGTACTTC
cdr3_aa: CASSLDQAQETQYF

clone_size: .
cdr3_length: 15
v_call: TRBV7-2
j_call: TRBJ2-3
d_call: .
cdr3_nt: TGTGCCAGCAGCGGGTTAGGGGCTAGCACAGATACGCAGTATTTT
cdr3_aa: CASSGLGASTDTQYF

clone_size: few
cdr3_length: 20
v_call: TRBV10-3
j_call: TRBJ2-1
d_call: TRBD2
cdr3_nt: TGTGCCATCAGTGCGACCGGGACTAGCGGGGCCCGGGGCTCCTACAATGAGCAGTTCTTC
cdr3_aa: CAISATGTSGARGSYNEQFF

clone_size: few
cdr3_length: 12
v_call: TRBV7-2
j_call: TRBJ2-1
d_call: .
cdr3_nt: TGTGCCAGCAGATTACCAAAGCGGGAGCAGTTCTTC
cdr3_aa: CASRLPKREQFF

clone_size: many
cdr3_length: 14
v_call: TRBV5-1
j_call: TRBJ2-1
d_call: .
cdr3_nt: TGCGCCAGCAGCTTGGGGGCAGGGCATAATGAGCAGTTCTTC
cdr3_aa: CASSLGAGHNEQFF

clone_size: .
cdr3_length: 16
v_call: TRBV12-3/TRBV12-4
j_call: TRBJ2-2
d_call: TRBD2
cdr3_nt: TGTGCCTGCAGAAACTACGGGGGGTTGAGTGCCGGGGAGCTGTTTTTT
cdr3_aa: CACRNYGGLSAGELFF

clone_size: few
cdr3_length: 18
v_call: TRBV6-2/TRBV6-3
j_call: TRBJ2-1
d_call: TRBD2
cdr3_nt: TGTGCCAGCACCGACGGTCTAGCGGGAGGGAGCTCCTACAATGAGCAGTTCTTC
cdr3_aa: CASTDGLAGGSSYNEQFF

clone_size: .
cdr3_length: 14
v_call: TRBV7-2
j_call: TRBJ2-1
d_call: TRBD1
cdr3_nt: TGTGCCAGCAGCGGTAGACAGGGGGCGAATGAGCAGTTCTTC
cdr3_aa: CASSGRQGANEQFF

clone_size: few
cdr3_length: 14
v_call: TRBV12-3/TRBV12-4
j_call: TRBJ2-7
d_call: TRBD1
cdr3_nt: TGTGCCAGCAAACAACAGGGGGCAGGGCACGAGCAGTACTTC
cdr3_aa: CASKQQGAGHEQYF

clone_size: few
cdr3_length: 15
v_call: TRBV19
j_call: TRBJ2-3
d_call: .
cdr3_nt: TGTGCCAGTAGTATATTTAGGGGAACCACAGATACGCAGTATTTT
cdr3_aa: CASSIFRGTTDTQYF

clone_size: few
cdr3_length: 14
v_call: TRBV13
j_call: TRBJ1-3
d_call: .
cdr3_nt: TGTGCCAGCAGCCAATGGACAGTTGGTTACACCATATATTTT
cdr3_aa: CASSQWTVGYTIYF

clone_size: .
cdr3_length: 18
v_call: TRBV6-5
j_call: TRBJ2-1
d_call: TRBD2
cdr3_nt: TGTGCCAGCAGTTATAATTCCCTACTAGCGGGGGCCTACAATGAGCAGTTCTTC
cdr3_aa: CASSYNSLLAGAYNEQFF

clone_size: .
cdr3_length: 13
v_call: TRBV28
j_call: TRBJ2-3
d_call: .
cdr3_nt: TGTGCCAGCAGTTTAATTGCCACAGATACGCAGTATTTT
cdr3_aa: CASSLIATDTQYF

clone_size: few
cdr3_length: 13
v_call: TRBV29-1
j_call: TRBJ2-7
d_call: TRBD1
cdr3_nt: TGCAGCGTGGGGGACAGCTACTCCTACGAGCAGTACTTC
cdr3_aa: CSVGDSYSYEQYF

clone_size: .
cdr3_length: 15
v_call: TRBV5-1
j_call: TRBJ2-2
d_call: .
cdr3_nt: TGCGCCAGCAGCCATACAGGGAATCTGCCCGGGGAGCTGTTTTTT
cdr3_aa: CASSHTGNLPGELFF

clone_size: few
cdr3_length: 13
v_call: TRBV29-1
j_call: TRBJ2-1
d_call: TRBD1
cdr3_nt: TGCAGCGTGCCGGGACAGGGGTACAATGAGCAGTTCTTC
cdr3_aa: CSVPGQGYNEQFF

clone_size: few
cdr3_length: 13
v_call: TRBV6-1
j_call: TRBJ2-4
d_call: .
cdr3_nt: TGTGCCAGCAGTGACAGCCGGAGGGACATTCAGTACTTC
cdr3_aa: CASSDSRRDIQYF

clone_size: few
cdr3_length: 15
v_call: TRBV7-6
j_call: TRBJ1-3
d_call: .
cdr3_nt: TGTGCCAGCAGCTTAGCTTCGCAGGCTGGAAACACCATATATTTT
cdr3_aa: CASSLASQAGNTIYF

clone_size: many
cdr3_length: 14
v_call: TRBV7-9
j_call: TRBJ2-1
d_call: TRBD1
cdr3_nt: TGTGCCAACACCCGACAGGGACCGCACAATGAGCAGTTCTTC
cdr3_aa: CANTRQGPHNEQFF

clone_size: .
cdr3_length: 13
v_call: TRBV6-2/TRBV6-3
j_call: TRBJ1-2
d_call: .
cdr3_nt: TGTGCCAGCAGTTACGCAGGGTTCGGTGGCTACACCTTC
cdr3_aa: CASSYAGFGGYTF

clone_size: .
cdr3_length: 12
v_call: TRBV29-1
j_call: TRBJ2-3
d_call: .
cdr3_nt: TGCAGCGTTGCGGAGAGCACAGATACGCAGTATTTT
cdr3_aa: CSVAESTDTQYF

clone_size: few
cdr3_length: 13
v_call: TRBV29-1
j_call: TRBJ2-7
d_call: .
cdr3_nt: TGCAGCGTTGCAGCAAGTAGCTCCTACGAGCAGTACTTC
cdr3_aa: CSVAASSSYEQYF

clone_size: many
cdr3_length: 13
v_call: TRBV20-1
j_call: TRBJ2-2
d_call: .
cdr3_nt: TGCAGCCCTAGATTAGCGGCCACCGGGGAGCTGTTTTTT
cdr3_aa: CSPRLAATGELFF

clone_size: .
cdr3_length: 15
v_call: TRBV3-1
j_call: TRBJ2-7
d_call: .
cdr3_nt: TGTGCCAGCAGCCAAGTGGACTACCGTGGGGGAGAGCAGTACTTC
cdr3_aa: CASSQVDYRGGEQYF

clone_size: few
cdr3_length: 13
v_call: TRBV11-2
j_call: TRBJ1-1
d_call: TRBD1
cdr3_nt: TGTGCCAGCAGCTTAGAACGGACAGGTGAAGCTTTCTTT
cdr3_aa: CASSLERTGEAFF

clone_size: .
cdr3_length: 14
v_call: TRBV5-1
j_call: TRBJ2-2
d_call: .
cdr3_nt: TGCGCCAGCAGCGAGGGACTCGGGACCGGGGAGCTGTTTTTT
cdr3_aa: CASSEGLGTGELFF

clone_size: few
cdr3_length: 14
v_call: TRBV7-2
j_call: TRBJ2-1
d_call: .
cdr3_nt: TGTGCCAGCAGCTTCGAACAGGCCTACAATGAGCAGTTCTTC
cdr3_aa: CASSFEQAYNEQFF

clone_size: few
cdr3_length: 15
v_call: TRBV12-3/TRBV12-4
j_call: TRBJ1-1
d_call: .
cdr3_nt: TGTGCCAGCAGTTTAGTTGGGGGGGCAAGGACTGAAGCTTTCTTT
cdr3_aa: CASSLVGGARTEAFF

clone_size: few
cdr3_length: 14
v_call: TRBV9
j_call: TRBJ2-7
d_call: .
cdr3_nt: TGTGCCAGCAGCGTAGGTGGAGGGAACGACGAGCAGTACTTC
cdr3_aa: CASSVGGGNDEQYF

clone_size: .
cdr3_length: 14
v_call: TRBV12-3/TRBV12-4
j_call: TRBJ2-3
d_call: .
cdr3_nt: TGTGCCAGCAGTACCGGGGTTAGCACAGATACGCAGTATTTT
cdr3_aa: CASSTGVSTDTQYF

clone_size: .
cdr3_length: 15
v_call: TRBV4-2
j_call: TRBJ1-4
d_call: .
cdr3_nt: TGTGCCAGCAGCCAAGCGGGCAGCTTGAATGAAAAACTGTTTTTT
cdr3_aa: CASSQAGSLNEKLFF

clone_size: few
cdr3_length: 13
v_call: TRBV5-1
j_call: TRBJ1-4
d_call: .
cdr3_nt: TGCGCCAGCAGCTTGGACAGAATCGGAAAACTGTTTTTT
cdr3_aa: CASSLDRIGKLFF

clone_size: many
cdr3_length: 13
v_call: TRBV18
j_call: TRBJ2-3
d_call: .
cdr3_nt: TGTGCCAGCTCTCCAACAGGGACCGATACGCAGTATTTT
cdr3_aa: CASSPTGTDTQYF

clone_size: .
cdr3_length: 12
v_call: TRBV6-2/TRBV6-3
j_call: TRBJ1-1
d_call: .
cdr3_nt: TGTGCCAGCAGTTATACGGGGACTGAAGCTTTCTTT
cdr3_aa: CASSYTGTEAFF